This is a list of T cell receptor beta chains from one sample in a study of OX40 agonist ivuxolimab in advanced cancers. The method was immunoSEQ multiplex PCR; TCRdb's version includes in-frame clones alone and lacks a portion of them. The sample contains around 68,000 clones, 91% of which appear only once. The sequenced sample was CD4+ or CD8+ T cells sorted from blood, obtained in a trial of the OX40 agonist ivuxolimab. All receptors come from an adult with an advanced solid tumor such as melanoma, head and neck, liver or kidney cancer. CDR3s include the opening cysteine and the closing phenylalanine or tryptophan. Fields, in order: D gene, J gene, V gene, CDR3 protein, CDR3 DNA. D genes are given only for firm matches.

. | TRBJ2-1 | TRBV7-9 | CASSLELVRNEQFF | TGTGCCAGCAGCTTAGAGCTGGTTCGCAATGAGCAGTTCTTC
. | TRBJ1-2 | TRBV19 | CASTPDAFSNYGYTF | TGTGCCAGTACCCCTGATGCTTTCTCTAACTATGGCTACACCTTC
TRBD2 | TRBJ2-3 | TRBV5-4 | CASSSPGGLGTDTQYF | TGTGCCAGCAGCTCCCCGGGGGGGCTAGGGACAGATACGCAGTATTTT
TRBD1 | TRBJ1-2 | TRBV18 | CASSPLGQDYGYTF | TGTGCCAGCTCACCACTAGGACAGGACTATGGCTACACCTTC
. | TRBJ1-2 | TRBV29-1 | CSARRPQQGYTF | TGCAGCGCCCGGCGCCCTCAACAAGGCTACACCTTC
. | TRBJ1-1 | TRBV9 | CASSVSGLNTEAFF | TGTGCCAGCAGCGTTTCGGGGCTGAACACTGAAGCTTTCTTT
TRBD2 | TRBJ2-1 | TRBV7-8 | CASSLGTSKISPFF | TGTGCCAGCAGCTTAGGGACTAGTAAGATTAGTCCGTTCTTC
TRBD2 | TRBJ2-3 | TRBV6-5 | CASSYDSSGGVDTQYF | TGTGCCAGCAGTTACGATTCTAGCGGGGGGGTAGATACGCAGTATTTT
TRBD2 | TRBJ2-2 | TRBV19 | CASSIVSGGGELFF | TGTGCCAGTAGTATCGTTAGCGGGGGCGGGGAGCTGTTTTTT
TRBD2 | TRBJ2-3 | TRBV18 | CASSPPGGSDTQYF | TGTGCCAGCTCACCACCGGGGGGGTCAGATACGCAGTATTTT
TRBD1 | TRBJ1-1 | TRBV18 | CASSPLQGATEAFF | TGTGCCAGCTCACCATTACAGGGGGCGACTGAAGCTTTCTTT
. | TRBJ2-1 | TRBV10-3 | CAISDRVRSQSSYNEQFF | TGTGCCATCAGTGACAGGGTTCGCTCCCAGAGCTCCTACAATGAGCAGTTCTTC
. | TRBJ2-3 | TRBV7-8 | CASSPGSGYTQYF | TGTGCCAGCAGCCCTGGGAGTGGGTATACGCAGTATTTT
TRBD1 | TRBJ2-2 | TRBV7-9 | CASSLVTWVTGGATGELFF | TGTGCCAGCAGCTTAGTCACGTGGGTCACAGGGGGCGCGACCGGGGAGCTGTTTTTT
. | TRBJ1-2 | TRBV6-5 | CASSRDYNYGYTF | TGTGCCAGCAGTAGGGACTATAACTATGGCTACACCTTC
. | TRBJ1-1 | TRBV2 | CASSAGVAEAFF | TGTGCCAGCAGTGCAGGGGTAGCTGAAGCTTTCTTT
TRBD1 | TRBJ1-6 | TRBV18 | CASSVPGQGIPLHF | TGTGCCAGCTCAGTGCCGGGACAGGGGATACCCCTCCACTTT
TRBD1 | TRBJ2-7 | TRBV7-2 | CASSQGQGSHEQYF | TGTGCCAGCAGCCAGGGACAGGGATCCCACGAGCAGTACTTC
. | TRBJ1-4 | TRBV7-2 | CASSPGTPATNEKLFF | TGTGCCAGCAGCCCGGGGACACCAGCAACTAATGAAAAACTGTTTTTT